This T cell receptor (beta chain) was captured in a study of CD4 T cells in relation to SARS-CoV-2 and coronaviruses. Study-wide background: The HLA restriction of the shared crossreactive spike epitopes was mapped.

Assay used: immunoSEQ multiplex PCR; TCRdb lists only in-frame clones, some missing. The table records 58,000 or so clones, around 90% of them present only once. Study results and caveats: No donor gave both pre-pandemic and post-infection samples. Crossreactive clones expanded significantly less to SARS-CoV-2 than monoreactive clones. No crossreactivity against non-spike viral proteins was tested here.

Concerning this clone itself: As yet, its antigen is unknown.

Trimming pared 2 bases from V and 8 bases from J, leaving 12 bases between. The CDR3 consists of 14 residues. CDR1 and CDR2 from the germline V gene are KGHSH and LQKENI. The sequence was collected from an adult with COVID-19. V usage is TRBV18 and J usage is TRBJ2-2, with D possibly TRBD2 on 5 matching bases. Sequencing used naive CD4+ T cells from PBMCs. Noted subset: naive CD4+ T cells isolated by negative enrichment. The CDR3 spells CASSPIEGVGELFF. CDR3 in DNA: TGTGCCAGCTCACCAATCGAGGGAGTAGGGGAGCTGTTTTTT.